Listed here are 13 T cell receptor beta chains from one sample, sequenced in a study of shared clonotypes between healthy human individuals. Sequencing used immunoSEQ multiplex PCR; TCRdb keeps in-frame clones, though not all of them. The data hold fewer than 650,000 clones, with about 82% observed a single time. The sequenced sample consisted of PBMCs. These receptors were collected from a woman in her thirties or forties in good health. Some clones in this sample may be carry-over from other donors' samples.

On this clone: This may be a read error, as it is one base from a much larger clone. Other DNA sequences in the sample encode the same CDR3. V usage is TRBV6-1 and J usage is TRBJ2-7, with 12 positions matching TRBD2. V trimming: 7 bases; J trimming: 3 bases; junction bases outside the gene matches: 4. CDR1 and CDR2 from the germline V gene are MNHNS and SASEGT. The CDR3 has 14 amino acids. Here the CDR3 reads CASTRLAGVYEQYF. DNA of the CDR3: TGTGCCAGCACCCGACTAGCGGGAGTCTACGAGCAGTACTTC.

The chain employs TRBV5-5 and TRBJ1-3; D is possibly TRBD1 (6 bases). Germline CDR1 and CDR2: SGHKS and YYEKEE (reference sequence). V lost 4 bases and J lost 1, with 27 bases in between. The length of the CDR3 is 20 residues. The CDR3 reads CASSLTKDSRTGLSGNTIYF. The CDR3 region has the DNA TGTGCCAGCAGCCTGACTAAAGATTCTCGAACAGGGCTTTCTGGAAACACCATATATTTT.

The rearrangement links TRBV6-5 to TRBJ2-3; D is unclear. Trimming shortened V by 5 bases and J by 3 bases, and 9 bases separated the two germline ends. The length of the CDR3 is 13 residues. The germline V gene encodes CDR1 MNHEY and CDR2 SVGAGI. The CDR3 region is CASSGPGTDTQYF. The CDR3 DNA reads TGTGCCAGCAGTGGTCCTGGGACAGATACGCAGTATTTT.

This clone appeared a few times. The chain carries TRBV5-1 and TRBJ2-1; 7 bases agree with TRBD1. CDR1 is SGHRS, CDR2 YFSETQ, per germline. This CDR3 region has 14 residues. Germline trimming cut 4 bases from V and 15 bases from J; bases unmatched to any gene: 16. The CDR3 here is CASSHGTDPPRWFF. The CDR3 DNA is TGCGCCAGCAGCCACGGGACAGACCCCCCTCGGTGGTTCTTC. Based on the CDR3 plus reference TRBV5-1 and TRBJ2-1, the full variable domain is KAGVTQTPRYLIKTRGQQVTLSCSPISGHRSVSWYQQTPGQGLQFLFEYFSETQRNKGNFPGRFSGRQFSNSRSEMNVSTLELGDSALYLCASSHGTDPPRWFFGPGTRLTVL.

V gene TRBV7-8 combines with J gene TRBJ2-6; D gene uncertain. V was shortened by 5 bases and J by 0 bases, with 8 bases between the two germline ends. This CDR3 region has 15 residues. Germline V gene sequence: CDR1 SGHVS, CDR2 FQNEAQ. The CDR3 DNA follows: TGTGCCAGCAGCCCAAGGAGCTCTGGGGCCAACGTCCTGACTTTC. It specifies CASSPRSSGANVLTF.

This clone appeared a few times. This chain uses TRBV10-3 with TRBJ2-7, with 8 positions matching TRBD1. The CDR3 runs 12 residues. The ends lost 10 bases at V and 3 bases at J; junction bases unmatched: 5. Germline CDR1 and CDR2: ENHRY and SYGVKD. The CDR3 nucleotides read TGTGCCAGCGGACAGGGAGACTACGAGCAGTACTTC. Encoded protein: CASGQGDYEQYF.

This sequence joins TRBV7-9 and TRBJ2-2, with D possibly being TRBD2 (6 bases). V was clipped by 5 bases and J by 4 bases, with 14 bases between them. Germline-derived CDR1 and CDR2 are SEHNR and FQNEAQ (reference sequence). There are 15 residues in the CDR3. The CDR3 DNA is TGTGCCAGCAGCCAAACGGGACTTATCACCGGGGAGCTGTTTTTT. Its translation is CASSQTGLITGELFF.

The chain combines TRBV10-3 with TRBJ2-1, with unresolved D. The CDR3 is 11 residues long. Per germline, CDR1 ENHRY and CDR2 SYGVKD. The V end was cut by 3 bases, the J end by 10 bases, with 7 bases between. For the CDR3, the DNA is TGTGCCATCAGTGAAACAGCGGAGCAGTTCTTC. Protein: CAISETAEQFF.

The chain recombines TRBV9 with TRBJ2-7; no reliable D call. The length of the CDR3 is 15 residues. Germline V gene sequence: CDR1 SGDLS, CDR2 YYNGEE. V was shortened by 3 bases and J by 2 bases, with 15 bases between the two germline ends. CDR3 amino acids: CASSADQTPAYEQYF. The CDR3 DNA follows: TGTGCCAGCAGCGCCGACCAGACACCGGCCTACGAGCAGTACTTC.

This rearrangement joins TRBV7-2 to TRBJ2-3; no clear D gene. V lost 2 bases and J lost 2, with 11 bases in between. The CDR3 loop spans 15 amino acids. Germline lookup yields CDR1 SGHTA and CDR2 FQGNSA. CDR3 in amino acids: CASSLLLLNTDTQYF. The CDR3, as DNA: TGTGCCAGCAGCTTACTTCTCTTGAACACAGATACGCAGTATTTT.

The chain has TRBV6-1 and TRBJ2-3; D may correspond to TRBD1 or TRBD2 (5 bases each). This CDR3 comprises 17 residues. Trimming stripped 0 bases from V and 2 bases from J, with 15 bases between. The germline gives CDR1 MNHNS, CDR2 SASEGT. Written as DNA, the CDR3 is TGTGCCAGCAGTGAAGCCCCGGGTGGGACCGCCACAGATACGCAGTATTTT. Translating gives CASSEAPGGTATDTQYF.

Notes on this clone: A much larger clone lies one base from this, so it may be a read error. The same CDR3 can be traced to other DNA sequences in this sample. The chain couples TRBV28 to TRBJ1-2; 9 positions agree with TRBD1. The CDR3 covers 16 residues. Looked up from germline, CDR1 is MDHEN and CDR2 is SYDVKM. The CDR3 region has the DNA TGTGCCAGCAGGCGAATGGGACAGGGCTCCTCCTATGGCTACACCTTT. This gives the protein CASRRMGQGSSYGYTF.

This clone was picked up a small number of times. V and J are TRBV4-3 and TRBJ2-2; D remains ambiguous. This CDR3 region has 14 residues. Germline V gene lookup returns CDR1 LGHNA and CDR2 YSLEER. Trimming stripped 0 bases from V and 6 bases from J, with 8 bases between. This CDR3 is CASSQDTGPGELFF. The CDR3 nucleotides read TGCGCCAGCAGCCAAGACACGGGTCCCGGGGAGCTGTTTTTT.